These 18 T cell receptor beta chains came from one sample sequenced in a study of cytomegalovirus exposure and HLA in healthy donors. The PCR had 60 Vbeta and 13 Jbeta primers. The protocol was immunoSEQ multiplex PCR, while the TCRdb copy is restricted to in-frame clones and leaves out a portion. The table lists about 110,000 clones, approximately 79% of them singletons. Material: PBMCs. These receptors originate from a man between 60 and 70 years old in good health and CMV-seronegative.

The chain couples TRBV12-5 to TRBJ2-3; D perhaps matches TRBD1 (6 bases). Germline CDR1 reads LGHNT; CDR2 reads FRNRAP. Trimming left V 1 base short and J 0 bases short, with 17 bases between. The CDR3 length is 18 residues. CDR3 coding DNA: TGTGCTAGTGGTTTGGCCCTGGACAGCCCGAGCAGCACAGATACGCAGTATTTT. It codes for CASGLALDSPSSTDTQYF.

The chain has TRBV7-2 and TRBJ2-7; TRBD1 matches 7 bases. In germline, CDR1 is SGHTA, CDR2 FQGNSA. With V trimmed by 6 bases and J by 6 bases, 14 bases remained unmatched. CDR3 length equals 15 residues. The CDR3 bases are TGTGCCAGCAGAGCAACAGGGGTGTCGACGGCCGAGCAGTACTTC. Translating gives CASRATGVSTAEQYF.

The rearrangement joins TRBV27 to TRBJ1-2; D is unresolved. This CDR3 is 13 amino acids long. V gave up 5 bases and J gave up 8 bases, with 15 bases separating them. Germline V gene sequence: CDR1 MNHEY, CDR2 SMNVEV (reference sequence). The CDR3 loop is CASSQIGEEGYTF. The DNA for the CDR3 is TGTGCCAGCAGTCAAATAGGAGAGGAGGGCTACACCTTC.

This clone turned up a few times. V gene TRBV5-1 combines with J gene TRBJ2-5; no definite D call. With 4 bases removed from V and 6 bases from J, the gap between germline ends came to 16 bases. In germline, CDR1 is SGHRS, CDR2 YFSETQ. The CDR3 contains 14 residues. The CDR3 loop is CASSPPADWKTQYF. The DNA for the CDR3 is TGCGCCAGCAGCCCACCCGCGGATTGGAAGACCCAGTACTTC.

The count of this clone is one. CDR3 residues: CASDGRGQGNTIYF. The CDR3 DNA follows: TGTGCCAGCGATGGCAGGGGGCAGGGAAACACCATATATTTT. The chain links TRBV6-1 to TRBJ1-3, with 8 bases identical to TRBD1. Looked up from germline, CDR1 is MNHNS and CDR2 is SASEGT. This CDR3 region has 14 residues. V dropped 8 bases and J dropped 4; count of bases not matched to a gene: 7.

This clone came up once. V gene TRBV7-8 combines with J gene TRBJ2-2, with 7 bases aligning to TRBD2. Germline CDR1 reads SGHVS; CDR2 reads FQNEAQ. The CDR3 loop spans 14 amino acids. J gave up 9 bases and V 3 bases, and 7 bases lay outside the gene matches. CDR3 in DNA: TGTGCCAGCAGCTTGAGGGACTACTTACGGGAGCTGTTTTTT. As protein: CASSLRDYLRELFF. Drawing the rest from reference TRBV7-8 and TRBJ2-2, the complete variable domain is GAGVSQSPRYKVAKRGQDVALRCDPISGHVSLFWYQQALGQGPEFLTYFQNEAQLDKSGLPSDRFFAERPEGSVSTLKIQRTQQEDSAVYLCASSLRDYLRELFFGEGSRLTVL.

V and J are TRBV25-1 and TRBJ2-2; 7 nucleotides agree with TRBD1. CDR3 size: 13 residues. J gave up 4 bases and V 5 bases, and 1 base lay outside the gene matches. The V gene's germline CDR1 is MGHDK and CDR2 SYGVNS. This chain's CDR3 is CASSRQGTGELFF. DNA for the CDR3: TGTGCCAGCAGTAGACAGGGCACCGGGGAGCTGTTTTTT.

The chain combines TRBV14 with TRBJ2-7; 7 bases match TRBD1. Germline CDR1 is SGHDN and CDR2 is FVKESK. V gave up 6 bases and J gave up 5 bases; unmatched junction bases: 13. The CDR3 extends over 15 amino acids. The CDR3 here is CASSRGTVIRDEQYF. The CDR3 DNA is TGTGCCAGCAGTAGAGGGACAGTAATTCGTGACGAGCAGTACTTC.

The gene calls are TRBV2 and TRBJ1-5; D gene ambiguous. The CDR3 loop spans 14 amino acids. Trimming took off 4 bases at V and 0 bases at J, with 7 bases between the two ends. CDR1 and CDR2 from the germline V gene are SNHLY and FYNNEI. The CDR3 sequence: CASSGSYSNQPQHF. In DNA form, the CDR3 reads TGTGCCAGCAGTGGGAGCTATAGCAATCAGCCCCAGCATTTT.

The chain couples TRBV6-5 to TRBJ1-2; TRBD1 might be the D (6 bases). This CDR3 has 14 residues. V gave up 7 bases and J gave up 7 bases, with 19 bases separating them. Germline CDR1 and CDR2: MNHEY and SVGAGI. The CDR3 region has the DNA TGTGCCAGCAACCCGACAGGACTCGTGCGTGGCTACACCTTC. This translates into CASNPTGLVRGYTF.

A remark on this clone: Its ends do not fully match the called genes, so a read error is possible. V gene TRBV10-2 combines with J gene TRBJ2-5; the D is unclear. Germline-derived CDR1 and CDR2 are WSHSY and SAAADI. The CDR3 sequence is 12 residues long. CDR3 coding DNA: TGCGCCAGCAGTGAGTACGGAGAGATCCAGTACTTC. This gives the protein CASSEYGEIQYF.

This rearrangement joins TRBV7-2 to TRBJ2-5, with 8 bases lining up with TRBD2. With V trimmed by 2 bases and J by 2 bases, 1 base remained unmatched. The CDR3 contains 14 residues. In germline, CDR1 is SGHTA, CDR2 FQGNSA. The CDR3 DNA follows: TGTGCCAGCAGCTTACAGCGGGGGCAAGAGACCCAGTACTTC. Its protein product is CASSLQRGQETQYF.

V is TRBV29-1 and J is TRBJ2-1, with 7 bases lining up with TRBD1. After removal of 4 bases from V and 8 bases from J, the junction contained 11 bases not matched to a gene. Germline V gene data show CDR1 as SQVTM and CDR2 as ANQGSEA. The CDR3 contains 14 residues. CDR3 nucleotide sequence: TGCAGCGTTGGGTATTCGAGAGGGGGCGATGAGCAGTTCTTC. Protein: CSVGYSRGGDEQFF.

The rearrangement uses TRBV28 and TRBJ1-2; D remains ambiguous. The CDR3 has 14 residues. Trimming left V 1 base short and J 2 bases short, with 8 bases between. Germline assignment: CDR1 MDHEN and CDR2 SYDVKM. The CDR3 loop reads CASSLLVRNYGYTF. The CDR3 DNA is TGTGCCAGCAGTTTATTGGTCAGAAACTATGGCTACACCTTC.

V usage is TRBV9 and J usage is TRBJ2-5, with D possibly TRBD2 on 6 matching bases. Germline lookup yields CDR1 SGDLS and CDR2 YYNGEE. The CDR3 extends over 14 amino acids. Trimming left V 3 bases short and J 1 base short, with 10 bases between. CDR3 loop: CASSGRGIQETQYF. The CDR3 nucleotides are TGTGCCAGCAGCGGACGCGGGATCCAAGAGACCCAGTACTTC.

The table lists this clone with a count of one. This chain links TRBV7-2 with TRBJ2-2, with a tentative D call TRBD2 (5 bases). CDR1 is SGHTA and CDR2 is FQGNSA in the germline V gene. This CDR3 contains 16 residues. Deletions cut 5 bases from V and 1 base from J, with 14 bases between. CDR3 loop: CASSLRGTQNTGELFF. CDR3 bases: TGTGCCAGCAGCCTCCGGGGTACCCAGAACACCGGGGAGCTGTTTTTT.

This sequence joins TRBV4-2 and TRBJ2-1, with D possibly being TRBD1 (6 bases). Germline-derived CDR1 and CDR2 are LGHNA and YNFKEQ. The CDR3 extends over 12 amino acids. The V end was cut by 0 bases, the J end by 13 bases, with 10 bases between. CDR3 loop: CASSQDLDRQFF. The CDR3 nucleotides read TGTGCCAGCAGCCAAGATTTGGACAGACAGTTCTTC.

V usage is TRBV30 and J usage is TRBJ1-3; TRBD1 agrees at 7 bases. CDR1 is GTSNPN and CDR2 is SVGIG in the germline V gene (reference sequence). V lost 3 bases, J lost 2 bases, and 1 base stayed unmatched. The CDR3 totals 13 residues. The DNA for the CDR3 is TGTGCCTGGAGGCAGGGGGCTGGAAACACCATATATTTT. It codes for CAWRQGAGNTIYF.